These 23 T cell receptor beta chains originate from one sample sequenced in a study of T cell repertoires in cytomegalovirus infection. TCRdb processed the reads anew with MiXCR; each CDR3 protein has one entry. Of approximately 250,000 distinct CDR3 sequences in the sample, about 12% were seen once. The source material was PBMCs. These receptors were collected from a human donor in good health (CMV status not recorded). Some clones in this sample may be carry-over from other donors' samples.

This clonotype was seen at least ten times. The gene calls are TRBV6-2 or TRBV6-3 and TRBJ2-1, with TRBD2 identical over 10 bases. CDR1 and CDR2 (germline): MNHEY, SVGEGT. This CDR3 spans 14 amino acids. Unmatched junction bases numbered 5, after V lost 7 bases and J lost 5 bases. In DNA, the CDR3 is TGTGCCAGCAAAAGCGGGGGGGTAAACAATGAGCAGTTCTTC. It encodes CASKSGGVNNEQFF.

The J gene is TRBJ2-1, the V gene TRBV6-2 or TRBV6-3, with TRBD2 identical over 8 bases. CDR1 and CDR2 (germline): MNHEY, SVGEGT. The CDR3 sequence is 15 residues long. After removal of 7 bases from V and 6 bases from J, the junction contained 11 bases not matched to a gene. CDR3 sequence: CASNNGLAGSNEQFF. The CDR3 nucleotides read TGTGCCAGCAATAATGGGCTAGCGGGTTCCAATGAGCAGTTCTTC.

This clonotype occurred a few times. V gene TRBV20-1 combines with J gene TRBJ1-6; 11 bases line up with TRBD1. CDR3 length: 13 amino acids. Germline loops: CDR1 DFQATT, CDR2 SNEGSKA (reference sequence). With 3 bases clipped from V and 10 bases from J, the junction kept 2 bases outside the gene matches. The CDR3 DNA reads TGCAGTGCTAGTGGGACAGGGGGATCACCCCTCCACTTT. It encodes CSASGTGGSPLHF.

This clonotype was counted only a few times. The CDR3 loop reads CASSPGGVESYTF. CDR3 coding DNA: TGTGCCAGCTCACCCGGCGGGGTAGAGAGCTACACCTTC. V is TRBV18 and J is TRBJ1-2; D remains unclear. The germline V gene has CDR1 KGHSH and CDR2 LQKENI. The V end was cut by 3 bases, the J end by 9 bases, with 14 bases between. CDR3 length: 13 residues.

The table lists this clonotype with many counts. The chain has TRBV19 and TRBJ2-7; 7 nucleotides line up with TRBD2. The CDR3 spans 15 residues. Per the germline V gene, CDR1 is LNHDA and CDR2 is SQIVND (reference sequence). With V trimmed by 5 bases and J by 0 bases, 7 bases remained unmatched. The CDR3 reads CASSPGLRSSYEQYF. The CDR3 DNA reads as TGTGCCAGTAGTCCGGGACTAAGGAGCTCCTACGAGCAGTACTTC. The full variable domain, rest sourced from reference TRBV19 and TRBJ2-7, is DGGITQSPKYLFRKEGQNVTLSCEQNLNHDAMYWYRQDPGQGLRLIYYSQIVNDFQKGDIAEGYSVSREKKESFPLTVTSAQKNPTAFYLCASSPGLRSSYEQYFGPGTRLTVT.

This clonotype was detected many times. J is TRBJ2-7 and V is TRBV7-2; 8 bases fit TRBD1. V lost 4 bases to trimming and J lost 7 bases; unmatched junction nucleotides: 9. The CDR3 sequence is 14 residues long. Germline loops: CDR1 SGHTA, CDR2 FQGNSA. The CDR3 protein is CASSSDRGSGEQYF. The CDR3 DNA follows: TGTGCCAGCAGCTCCGACAGGGGATCGGGTGAGCAGTACTTC.

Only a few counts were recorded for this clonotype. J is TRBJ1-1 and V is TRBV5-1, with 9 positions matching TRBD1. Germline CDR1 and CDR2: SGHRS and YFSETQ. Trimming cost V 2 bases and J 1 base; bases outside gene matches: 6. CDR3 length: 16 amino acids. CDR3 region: CASSLHGTGSNTEAFF. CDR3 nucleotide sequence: TGCGCCAGCAGCTTACACGGGACAGGGTCGAACACTGAAGCTTTCTTT.

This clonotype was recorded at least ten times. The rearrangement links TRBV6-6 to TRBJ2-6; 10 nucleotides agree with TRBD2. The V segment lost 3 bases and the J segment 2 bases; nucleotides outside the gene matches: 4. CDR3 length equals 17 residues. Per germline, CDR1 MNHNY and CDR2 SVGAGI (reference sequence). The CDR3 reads CASSYGAGGTGANVLTF. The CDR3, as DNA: TGTGCCAGCAGTTATGGAGCGGGGGGGACTGGGGCCAACGTCCTGACTTTC.

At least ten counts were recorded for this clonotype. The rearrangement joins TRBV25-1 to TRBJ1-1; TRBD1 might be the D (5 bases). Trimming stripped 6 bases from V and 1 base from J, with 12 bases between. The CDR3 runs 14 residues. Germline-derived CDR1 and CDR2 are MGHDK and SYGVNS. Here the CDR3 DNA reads TGTGCCAGCAGACAGTTCGGGGGGAACACTGAAGCTTTCTTT. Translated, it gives CASRQFGGNTEAFF.

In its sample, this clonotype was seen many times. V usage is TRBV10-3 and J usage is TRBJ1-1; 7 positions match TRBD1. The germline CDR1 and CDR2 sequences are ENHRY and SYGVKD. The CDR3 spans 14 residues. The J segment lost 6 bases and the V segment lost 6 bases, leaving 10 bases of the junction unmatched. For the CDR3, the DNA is TGTGCCATCAGCCGTACAGGGGCAGGCTCTGAAGCTTTCTTT. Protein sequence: CAISRTGAGSEAFF.

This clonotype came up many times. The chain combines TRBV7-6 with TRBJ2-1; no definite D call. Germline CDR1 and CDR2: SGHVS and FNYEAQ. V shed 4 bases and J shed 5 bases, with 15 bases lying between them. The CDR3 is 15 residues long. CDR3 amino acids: CASSSVSSLDNEQFF. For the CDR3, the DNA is TGTGCCAGCAGCTCCGTCTCGAGCTTAGACAATGAGCAGTTCTTC.

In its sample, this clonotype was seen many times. The DNA of the CDR3 is TGTGCCAGCAGGTCTAGCGGGGGGGAAGAGACCCAGTACTTC. Its protein is CASRSSGGEETQYF. The chain couples TRBV7-2 to TRBJ2-5, with 12 bases identical to TRBD2. The CDR3 totals 14 residues. In germline, CDR1 is SGHTA, CDR2 FQGNSA. The junction had 2 bases not matched to a gene; V was cut back by 6 bases and J by 3 bases.

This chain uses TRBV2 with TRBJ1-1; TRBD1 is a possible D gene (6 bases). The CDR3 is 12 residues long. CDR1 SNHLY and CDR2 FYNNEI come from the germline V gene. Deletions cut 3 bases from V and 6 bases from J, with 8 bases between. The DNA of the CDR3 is TGTGCCAGCAGTGAGGGGGCGGCTGAAGCTTTCTTT. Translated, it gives CASSEGAAEAFF.

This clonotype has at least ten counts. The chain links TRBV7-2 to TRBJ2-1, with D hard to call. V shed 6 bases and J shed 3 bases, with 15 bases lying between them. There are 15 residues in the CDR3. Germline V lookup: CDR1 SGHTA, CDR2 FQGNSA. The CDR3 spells CASSSARFIYNEQFF. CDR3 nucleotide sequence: TGTGCCAGCAGTTCAGCGCGGTTTATCTACAATGAGCAGTTCTTC.

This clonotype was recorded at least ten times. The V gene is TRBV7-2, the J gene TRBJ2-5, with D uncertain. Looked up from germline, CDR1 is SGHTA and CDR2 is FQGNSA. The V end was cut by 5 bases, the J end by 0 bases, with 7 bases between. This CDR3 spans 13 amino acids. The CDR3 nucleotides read TGTGCCAGCAGCCATCTCTACCAAGAGACCCAGTACTTC. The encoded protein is CASSHLYQETQYF.

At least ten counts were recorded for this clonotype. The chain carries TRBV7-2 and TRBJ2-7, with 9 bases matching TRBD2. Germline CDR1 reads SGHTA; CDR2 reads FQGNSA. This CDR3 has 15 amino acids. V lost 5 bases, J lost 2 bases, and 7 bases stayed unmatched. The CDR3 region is CASSVGLAQAYEQYF. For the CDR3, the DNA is TGTGCCAGCAGCGTAGGACTAGCGCAGGCCTACGAGCAGTACTTC.

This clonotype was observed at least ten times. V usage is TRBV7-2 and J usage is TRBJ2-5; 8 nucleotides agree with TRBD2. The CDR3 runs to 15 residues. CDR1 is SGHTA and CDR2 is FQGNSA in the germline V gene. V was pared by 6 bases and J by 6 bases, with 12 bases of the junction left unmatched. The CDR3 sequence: CASREGLDVGKTQYF. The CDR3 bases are TGTGCCAGCAGAGAGGGACTAGATGTAGGAAAGACCCAGTACTTC.

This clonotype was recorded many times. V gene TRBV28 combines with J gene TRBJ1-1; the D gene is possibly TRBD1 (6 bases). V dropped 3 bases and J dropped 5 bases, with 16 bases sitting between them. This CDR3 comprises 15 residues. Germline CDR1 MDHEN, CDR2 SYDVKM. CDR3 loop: CASSFGGRVGTEAFF. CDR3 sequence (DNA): TGTGCCAGCAGTTTTGGGGGCAGGGTAGGGACTGAAGCTTTCTTT. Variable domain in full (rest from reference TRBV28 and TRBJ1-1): DVKVTQSSRYLVKRTGEKVFLECVQDMDHENMFWYRQDPGLGLRLIYFSYDVKMKEKGDIPEGYSVSREKKERFSLILESASTNQTSMYLCASSFGGRVGTEAFFGQGTRLTVV.

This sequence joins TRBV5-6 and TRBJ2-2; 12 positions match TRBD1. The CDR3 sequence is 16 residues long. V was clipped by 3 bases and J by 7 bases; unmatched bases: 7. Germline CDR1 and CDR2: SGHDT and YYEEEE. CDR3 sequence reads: CASSWRDRGLIGELFF. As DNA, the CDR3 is TGTGCCAGCAGCTGGAGGGACAGGGGGCTTATCGGGGAGCTGTTTTTT.

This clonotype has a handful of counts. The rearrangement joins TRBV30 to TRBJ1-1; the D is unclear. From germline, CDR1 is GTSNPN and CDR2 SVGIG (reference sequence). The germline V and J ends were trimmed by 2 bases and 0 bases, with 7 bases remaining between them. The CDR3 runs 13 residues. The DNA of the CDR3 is TGTGCCTGGAGTTACCAGGTGAACACTGAAGCTTTCTTT. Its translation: CAWSYQVNTEAFF.

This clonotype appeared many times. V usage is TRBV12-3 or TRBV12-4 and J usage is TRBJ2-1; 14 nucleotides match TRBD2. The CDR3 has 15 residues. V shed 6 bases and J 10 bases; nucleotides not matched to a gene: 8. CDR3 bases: TGTGCCAGCAGGGGGACTAGCGGGGGAGTCGGCGAGCAGTTCTTC. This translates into CASRGTSGGVGEQFF.

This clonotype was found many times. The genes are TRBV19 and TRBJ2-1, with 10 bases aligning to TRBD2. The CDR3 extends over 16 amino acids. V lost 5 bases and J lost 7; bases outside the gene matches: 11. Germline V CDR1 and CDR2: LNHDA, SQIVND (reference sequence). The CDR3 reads CASSSYSSGRANEQFF. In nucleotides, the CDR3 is TGTGCCAGTAGTTCATACTCAAGCGGGAGGGCAAATGAGCAGTTCTTC.

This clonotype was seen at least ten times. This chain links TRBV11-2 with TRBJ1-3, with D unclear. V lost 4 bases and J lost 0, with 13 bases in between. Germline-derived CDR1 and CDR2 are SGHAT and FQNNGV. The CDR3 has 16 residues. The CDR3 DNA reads TGTGCCAGCAGCTCTCCACGGGGAGCCTCTGGAAACACCATATATTTT. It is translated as CASSSPRGASGNTIYF.